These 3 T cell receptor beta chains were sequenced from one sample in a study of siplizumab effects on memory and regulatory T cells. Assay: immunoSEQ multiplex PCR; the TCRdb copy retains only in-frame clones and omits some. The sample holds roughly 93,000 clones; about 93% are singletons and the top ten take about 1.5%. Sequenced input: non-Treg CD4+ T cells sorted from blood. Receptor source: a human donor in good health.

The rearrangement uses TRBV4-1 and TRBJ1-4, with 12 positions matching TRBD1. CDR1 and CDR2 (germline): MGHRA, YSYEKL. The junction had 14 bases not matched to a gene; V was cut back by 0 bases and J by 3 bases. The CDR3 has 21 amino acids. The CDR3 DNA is TGCGCCAGCAGCCAAGATCATCTCGGGACAGGGGGCTTCTCTGCTAATGAAAAACTGTTTTTT. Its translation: CASSQDHLGTGGFSANEKLFF.

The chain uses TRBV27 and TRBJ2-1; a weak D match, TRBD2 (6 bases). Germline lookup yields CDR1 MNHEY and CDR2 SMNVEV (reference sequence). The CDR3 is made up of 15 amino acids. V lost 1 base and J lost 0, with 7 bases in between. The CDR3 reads CASSLWGVSYNEQFF. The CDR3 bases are TGTGCCAGCAGTTTATGGGGGGTCTCCTACAATGAGCAGTTCTTC.

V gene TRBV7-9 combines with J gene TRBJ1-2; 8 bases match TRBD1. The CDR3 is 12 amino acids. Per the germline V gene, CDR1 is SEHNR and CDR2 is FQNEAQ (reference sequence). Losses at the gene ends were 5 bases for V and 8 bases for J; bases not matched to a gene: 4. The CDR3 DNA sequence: TGTGCCAGCAGCCCGACAGGGGTGGGCTACACCTTC. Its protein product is CASSPTGVGYTF.